Listed below are T cell receptor beta chains from one sample, sequenced in a study of blood T cell repertoires in COVID-19. Some clones are missing from TCRdb's copy, which holds only in-frame ones; the method was immunoSEQ multiplex PCR. The top ten hold more than 1.4% of the sample, which has hundreds of thousands of clones, roughly 85% seen once. Sequenced sample: peripheral blood. The receptors come from a woman in her 30s with active or convalescent COVID-19. CDR3s include the opening cysteine and the closing phenylalanine or tryptophan. Rows give clone size only sometimes, using once, few, many, or a class for an expanded clone.

CDR3aa: CASSNDRQETQYF
v_gene: TRBV19
abundance: -
len: 13

CDR3aa: CASSLDQNNQPQHF
v_gene: TRBV7-9
abundance: -
len: 14

CDR3aa: CASSPVTGNQPQHF
v_gene: TRBV6-5
abundance: -
len: 14

CDR3aa: CASSINGGSGGYTF
v_gene: TRBV7-9
abundance: -
len: 14

CDR3aa: CASTLGQLETQYF
v_gene: TRBV28
abundance: -
len: 13

CDR3aa: CASSPPAGGANNEQFF
v_gene: TRBV18
abundance: -
len: 16

CDR3aa: CASSTGNGMNTEAFF
v_gene: TRBV19
abundance: -
len: 15

CDR3aa: CASGGQGNSPLHF
v_gene: TRBV19
abundance: -
len: 13

CDR3aa: CASSPPRGGYGYTF
v_gene: TRBV19
abundance: -
len: 14

CDR3aa: CASSDRKAFF
v_gene: TRBV2
abundance: -
len: 10

CDR3aa: CASSLSGENEKLFF
v_gene: TRBV5-1
abundance: few
len: 14

CDR3aa: CASSTKTGTRSYEQYF
v_gene: TRBV5-4
abundance: -
len: 16

CDR3aa: CASSTGVSYEQYF
v_gene: TRBV19
abundance: -
len: 13

CDR3aa: CASSSTSGGFNEQFF
v_gene: TRBV5-4
abundance: -
len: 15

CDR3aa: CASSPRGTGTGELFF
v_gene: TRBV7-9
abundance: -
len: 15